Described below is a single TCR beta chain sequence and its context. Time point of the sample: time of PML onset. The data belong to a study of multiple sclerosis patients with progressive multifocal leukoencephalopathy. Spiked into each PCR were synthetic inline TR CDR3 controls of all V-J pairings. Assay: immunoSEQ multiplex PCR; the TCRdb copy retains only in-frame clones and omits some. The sample includes more than 30,000 clones, over 80% of them seen just once. Germline CDR1 and CDR2: SGHTA and FQGNSA. The length of the CDR3 is 16 residues. The V gene end was trimmed by 1 base and the J gene end by 4 bases; junction bases not matched to a gene: 7.

Material: PBMCs, obtained from a patient treated with natalizumab. This clonotype was obtained from a woman aged 40 to 50 with progressive multifocal leukoencephalopathy. The J gene is TRBJ2-5, the V gene TRBV7-2; 9 bases are shared with TRBD2. The CDR3 here is CASSLGLAGGRETQYF. In nucleotides, the CDR3 is TGTGCCAGCAGCTTAGGGCTGGCGGGGGGGCGAGAGACCCAGTACTTC.